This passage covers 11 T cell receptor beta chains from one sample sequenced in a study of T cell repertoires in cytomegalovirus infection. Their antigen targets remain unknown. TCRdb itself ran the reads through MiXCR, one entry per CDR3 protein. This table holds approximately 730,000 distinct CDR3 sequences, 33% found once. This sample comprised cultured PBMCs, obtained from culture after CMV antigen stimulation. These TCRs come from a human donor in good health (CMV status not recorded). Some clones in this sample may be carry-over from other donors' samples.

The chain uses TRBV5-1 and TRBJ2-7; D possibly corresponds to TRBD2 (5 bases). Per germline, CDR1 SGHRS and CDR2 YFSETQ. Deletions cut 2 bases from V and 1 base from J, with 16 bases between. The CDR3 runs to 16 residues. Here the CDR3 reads CASSFRNSGLSYEQYF. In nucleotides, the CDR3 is TGCGCCAGCAGCTTTCGGAACAGCGGTCTTTCCTACGAGCAGTACTTC.

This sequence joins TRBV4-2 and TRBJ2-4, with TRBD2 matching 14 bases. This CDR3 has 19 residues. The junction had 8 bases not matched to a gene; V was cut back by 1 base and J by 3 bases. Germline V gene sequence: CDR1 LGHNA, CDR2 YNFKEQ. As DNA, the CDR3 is TGTGCCAGCAGCCAAGTCCCGGGACTAGCGGGGGTGGGCAAAAACATTCAGTACTTC. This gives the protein CASSQVPGLAGVGKNIQYF.

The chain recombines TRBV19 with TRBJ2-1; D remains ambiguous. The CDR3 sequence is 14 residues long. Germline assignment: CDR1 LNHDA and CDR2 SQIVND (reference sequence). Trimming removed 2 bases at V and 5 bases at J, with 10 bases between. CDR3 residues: CASSISGYHNEQFF. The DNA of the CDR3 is TGTGCCAGTAGTATATCCGGTTATCACAATGAGCAGTTCTTC.

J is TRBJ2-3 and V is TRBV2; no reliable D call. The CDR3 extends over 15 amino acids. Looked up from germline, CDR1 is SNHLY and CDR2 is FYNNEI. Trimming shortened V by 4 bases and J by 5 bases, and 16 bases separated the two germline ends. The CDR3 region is CASSAPWGEEDTQYF. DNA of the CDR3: TGTGCCAGCAGTGCCCCCTGGGGTGAAGAAGATACGCAGTATTTT.

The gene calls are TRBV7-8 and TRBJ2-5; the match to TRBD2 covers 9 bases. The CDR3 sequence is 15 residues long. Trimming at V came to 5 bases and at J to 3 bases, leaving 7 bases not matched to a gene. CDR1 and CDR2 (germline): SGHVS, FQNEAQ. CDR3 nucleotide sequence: TGTGCCAGCAGCCGGATAGCGGGGGCTAAAGAGACCCAGTACTTC. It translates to CASSRIAGAKETQYF. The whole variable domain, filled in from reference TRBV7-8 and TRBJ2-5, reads GAGVSQSPRYKVAKRGQDVALRCDPISGHVSLFWYQQALGQGPEFLTYFQNEAQLDKSGLPSDRFFAERPEGSVSTLKIQRTQQEDSAVYLCASSRIAGAKETQYFGPGTRLLVL.

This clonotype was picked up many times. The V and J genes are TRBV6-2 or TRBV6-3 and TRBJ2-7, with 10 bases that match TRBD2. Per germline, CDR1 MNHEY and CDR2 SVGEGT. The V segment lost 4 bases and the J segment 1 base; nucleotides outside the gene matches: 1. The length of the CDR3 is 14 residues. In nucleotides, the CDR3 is TGTGCCAGCAGTTCTAGCGGGAGTTCCTACGAGCAGTACTTC. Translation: CASSSSGSSYEQYF.

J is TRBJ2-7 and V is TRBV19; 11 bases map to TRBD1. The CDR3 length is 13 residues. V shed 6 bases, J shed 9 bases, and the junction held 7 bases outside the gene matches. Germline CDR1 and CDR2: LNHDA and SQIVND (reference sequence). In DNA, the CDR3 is TGTGCCAGTAGCAAGGGACAGGGGGTAGTGCAGTACTTC. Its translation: CASSKGQGVVQYF.

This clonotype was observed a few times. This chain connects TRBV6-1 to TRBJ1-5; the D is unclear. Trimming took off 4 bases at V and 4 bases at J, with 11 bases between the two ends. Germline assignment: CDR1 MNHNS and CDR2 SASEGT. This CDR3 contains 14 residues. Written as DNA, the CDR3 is TGTGCCAGCAGTGTTTATGAAGAGAATCAGCCCCAGCATTTT. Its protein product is CASSVYEENQPQHF.

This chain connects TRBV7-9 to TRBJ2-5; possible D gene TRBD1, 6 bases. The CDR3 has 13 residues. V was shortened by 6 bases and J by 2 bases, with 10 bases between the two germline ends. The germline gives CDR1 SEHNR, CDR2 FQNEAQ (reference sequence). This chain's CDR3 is CASSHGQQETQYF. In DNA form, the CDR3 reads TGTGCCAGCAGTCACGGACAGCAAGAGACCCAGTACTTC.

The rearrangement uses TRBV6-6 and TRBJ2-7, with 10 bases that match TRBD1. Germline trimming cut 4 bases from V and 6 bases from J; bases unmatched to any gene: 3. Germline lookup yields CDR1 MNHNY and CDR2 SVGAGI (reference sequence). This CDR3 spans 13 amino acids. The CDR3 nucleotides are TGTGCCAGCAGTTCCCGGGACAGGGGCGAGCAGTACTTC. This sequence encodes CASSSRDRGEQYF.

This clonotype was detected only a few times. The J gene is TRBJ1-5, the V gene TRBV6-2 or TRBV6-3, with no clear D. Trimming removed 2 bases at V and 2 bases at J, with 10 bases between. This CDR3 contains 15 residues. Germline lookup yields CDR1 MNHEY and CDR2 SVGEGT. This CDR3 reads CASSYGVTRNQPQHF. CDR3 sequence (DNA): TGTGCCAGCAGTTACGGGGTCACCCGCAATCAGCCCCAGCATTTT.